What follows is one T cell receptor beta chain and its context. It lacks a known antigen. Base qualities are missing; no much larger clone stands one base away. The source of the sample is a study of cytotoxic CD8 clonotypes in ibrutinib-treated CLL (dated by TCRdb to the early 2020s). Looking at the study overall: The cohort was composed of around twelve relapsed/refractory and roughly 14 treatment-naive patients; IGHV unmutated status was identified in 17 patients. Cryopreserved peripheral blood mononuclear cells were collected at three points: before therapy, at response, and at either sustained remission or disease progression. Longitudinal samples were obtainable from about 30% of the roughly 90 participants in the trial. On average, each sample yielded around 270,000 productive templates and 94,082 productive rearrangements. Partial responses were observed in some 24 patients and complete responses in 2; after a median follow-up of roughly 62 months, remission was maintained in 15 or so patients and progression was observed in about twelve. Response samples were obtained after a median of approximately eleven months of treatment, with a range of about 6 to 36 months. All remission and progressive disease samples were collected while patients were still receiving ibrutinib.

The germline V gene gives CDR1 as SGDLS and CDR2 as YYNGEE. The cysteine opens and the phenylalanine closes a CDR3 of 18 amino acids. The retained sequence is limited to the CDR3, 54 bases, with the frame set at the first base. The junction carries 20 bases between V and J, which are trimmed by 0 bases and 5 bases respectively. A MiSeq instrument was used for deep resolution sequencing, which targeted depths ranging from 1 in 1 million up to 1 in 200,000 T cells, with coverage averaging 10x for each clonotype. The immunoSEQ hsTCRB Kit was used to generate the TCR beta libraries. Per the original workflow: Data were analyzed with ImmunoSEQ Data Assistant and ImmunoSEQ Analyzer, with V, D and J genes assigned per IMGT definitions. Clonality was computed as one minus normalized Shannon entropy of productive rearrangement frequencies, ranging from 0 to 1. Only overrepresented clonotypes making up at least 0.05% of each patient's repertoire were included in the public clonotype analysis. About a dozen age-matched healthy donor repertoires from immuneACCESS served as clonality controls. This immuneACCESS table, as held by TCRdb, lists in-frame sequences with V and J called but not all clones. Of the missing ones, under half trace to an unresolved V gene in checked studies; the others have no known cause. That table gives V, J and clone size, and the DNA gave D and trimming. A total of hundreds of thousands of clones appear in this sample, around 66% of them only once. The top ten clonotypes cover about 5.9% of the sample.

Results the study describes overall, beyond this receptor: Sustained-remission and progressing patients did not have matched sampling times, and lymph node repertoires were not examined. An increase in clonality was observed at ibrutinib response, with clonality remaining stable during sustained remission and falling back toward baseline at progression. Public clonotypes were found to be uncommon and were observed to contract or remain stable during treatment; the increase in clonality was shown to reflect expansion of private clonotypes at ibrutinib response. Baseline clonality exceeded that of age-matched healthy donors and correlated strongly with circulating CD8+ T-cell counts.

For TCR beta library preparation, about 2.2 micrograms of genomic DNA were extracted from the cryopreserved PBMCs. High-throughput TCR beta sequencing was performed on longitudinal blood samples from CLL patients receiving ibrutinib monotherapy. Patients were enrolled in a phase 2 open-label single-center ibrutinib monotherapy trial. The starting material was PBMCs, obtained after 36 months of ibrutinib treatment. This TCR derives from a human donor with chronic lymphocytic leukemia. The rearrangement combines TRBV9 with TRBJ2-2; a tentative D match to TRBD2 spans 6 bases. The nucleotide sequence reads TGTGCCAGCAGCGTAGCGTCAATCGTCGTGCGGGGTACCGGGGAGCTGTTTTTT. It encodes CASSVASIVVRGTGELFF.